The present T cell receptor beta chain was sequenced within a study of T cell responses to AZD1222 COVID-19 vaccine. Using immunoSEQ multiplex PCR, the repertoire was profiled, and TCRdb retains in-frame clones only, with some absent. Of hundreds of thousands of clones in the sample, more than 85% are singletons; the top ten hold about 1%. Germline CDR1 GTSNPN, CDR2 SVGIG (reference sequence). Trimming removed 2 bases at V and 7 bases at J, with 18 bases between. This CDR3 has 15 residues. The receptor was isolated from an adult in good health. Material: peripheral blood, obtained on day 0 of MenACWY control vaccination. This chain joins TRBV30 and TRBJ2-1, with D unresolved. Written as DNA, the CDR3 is TGTGCCTGGAGTCGCGGAGCCCCGAGAATGAATGAGCAGTTCTTC. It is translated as CAWSRGAPRMNEQFF.